What follows describes a single T cell receptor (beta chain). There are many counts of this clonotype. It has no known antigen specificity. No base quality information exists; no much larger clone differs at one position. Libraries were prepared through 5' RACE. The reads were generated on a NextSeq 500. The TCR library protocol attached a unique molecular identifier to each TCR cDNA molecule to allow correction of PCR and sequencing errors. Turning to the authors' computational methods: Decombinator tools were used for TCR identification, UMI-based error correction and CDR3 extraction. Expanded TCRs were defined as those above a frequency of 2 per 1,000, corresponding to the top 1% of the tumor frequency distribution. Renyi diversity was computed with the R vegan package after each repertoire had been subsampled 100 times to 5,000 TCRs. CDR3 similarity networks were built from amino acid triplet string-kernel similarity, with CDR3s being connected when pairwise similarity was above 0.82. Through fastp at Q25 and MiXCR, TCRdb rebuilt clones from the public reads, retaining in-frame beta chains. Identical CDR3 protein sequences are pooled into one entry, listed with their most common genes and DNA. The V and J calls reflect TCRdb's pipeline rather than the authors' work. Counted in this sample were a few thousand distinct CDR3 sequences; approximately 3% of them appeared once. The ten largest make up around 24% of the sample.

The data originate from a study of spatial heterogeneity in lung cancer (dated by TCRdb to the late 2010s). Study-wide context: Beta-chain transcripts were consistently detected in greater numbers than alpha-chain transcripts, which likely reflects a higher abundance of beta-chain transcripts. In the raw uncorrected reads, each unique combination of TCR and UMI appeared more than ten times on average. In non-small cell lung cancer, the study quantitatively compared TCR alpha and beta repertoires across several tumor regions, matched nontumor lung, and blood. Nonsynonymous mutation counts, determined by whole-exome sequencing of tumor tissue, were related to features of the TCR repertoire. Both alpha and beta chains were TCR-sequenced in fewer than 250 tumor regions, some 64 matched nontumor lung samples and around 54 PBMC samples obtained at surgery. What the research found in general, with its limitations: Additional single-cell paired TCR alpha and beta sequencing was considered necessary to confirm, at a functional level, the hypothesis that regional TCRs recognize regional mutations.

The time point label corresponds to: sample taken at primary tumor resection. The donors were 60 to 80 patients from the lung TRACERx cohort who had early-stage, untreated non-small cell lung cancer. Without any cell sorting, TCR sequencing was performed on whole RNA extracted either from tumor and nontumor lung tissue or from cryopreserved PBMC samples. Only patients with enough RNA available from two or more tumor regions were chosen for TCR sequencing. A lung pathologist reviewed the tumor and adjacent nontumor lung specimens before the specimens were selected. Looking up the germline V gene (reference sequence) yields CDR1 MNHEY and CDR2 SMNVEV. V loses 0 bases, J loses 3 bases, and the germline ends lie 12 bases apart. The CDR3, from cysteine to phenylalanine, totals 16 residues. Only the CDR3 region is kept as DNA, spanning 48 bases read in frame from base 1.

The material was normal lung tissue next to the tumor, obtained at surgery. The chain is encoded by TRBV27 joined to TRBJ1-5; the D gene remains uncertain. The sequence derives from a male donor with early-stage non-small cell lung cancer. The sequenced DNA is TGTGCCAGCAGTTTATCACCGGCAGGAGTCAATCAGCCCCAGCATTTT. This translates into CASSLSPAGVNQPQHF.